Presented here are 11 T cell receptor beta chains from one specimen sequenced in a study of blood T cell repertoires in COVID-19. The method was immunoSEQ multiplex PCR; TCRdb's version includes in-frame clones alone and lacks a portion of them. Among 200,000 or so clones, 79% were seen once, and the ten largest hold 17%. The sample was peripheral blood. The receptors were sampled from a man in his sixties with active or convalescent COVID-19.

This chain joins TRBV4-3 and TRBJ1-2, with 7 bases identical to TRBD1. Looked up from germline, CDR1 is LGHNA and CDR2 is YSLEER. The CDR3 loop spans 13 amino acids. J gave up 4 bases and V 3 bases, and 2 bases lay outside the gene matches. This CDR3 reads CASSQRTGYGYTF. CDR3 coding DNA: TGCGCCAGCAGCCAGAGGACAGGCTATGGCTACACCTTC.

The rearrangement links TRBV19 to TRBJ2-3, with TRBD1 matching over 7 bases. The CDR3 has 13 residues. J gave up 0 bases and V 8 bases, and 2 bases lay outside the gene matches. CDR1 is LNHDA and CDR2 is SQIVND in the germline V gene (reference sequence). In nucleotides, the CDR3 is TGTGCCAGTCGGGACAGTAGCACAGATACGCAGTATTTT. This codes for CASRDSSTDTQYF. Variable domain in full (rest from reference TRBV19 and TRBJ2-3): DGGITQSPKYLFRKEGQNVTLSCEQNLNHDAMYWYRQDPGQGLRLIYYSQIVNDFQKGDIAEGYSVSREKKESFPLTVTSAQKNPTAFYLCASRDSSTDTQYFGPGTRLTVL.

The J gene is TRBJ1-2, the V gene TRBV7-3; D perhaps matches TRBD1 (6 bases). CDR1 and CDR2 from the germline V gene are SGHTA and FQGTGA. The CDR3 is 13 amino acids. V shed 5 bases and J shed 4 bases, with 11 bases lying between them. CDR3 protein: CASSPGGAYGYTF. The CDR3 nucleotides are TGTGCCAGCAGCCCGGGGGGGGCCTATGGCTACACCTTC.

This clone was seen a single time. The J gene is TRBJ1-2, the V gene TRBV27, with D tentatively TRBD1 (6 bases). Between the trimmed V and J ends, which lost 5 bases and 7 bases, there was a span of 11 bases. Germline CDR1 is MNHEY and CDR2 is SMNVEV (reference sequence). This CDR3 is built from 12 residues. DNA for the CDR3: TGTGCCAGCAGTCCGAGCAGGGGTGGCTACACCTTC. It codes for CASSPSRGGYTF.

The rearrangement joins TRBV7-9 to TRBJ1-5; the D is unclear. CDR3 length equals 15 residues. The germline gives CDR1 SEHNR, CDR2 FQNEAQ (reference sequence). Trimming left V 5 bases short and J 2 bases short, with 13 bases between. The CDR3 coding sequence is TGTGCCAGCAGCCCCCCGGGAGGCCGCAATCAGCCCCAGCATTTT. Translation: CASSPPGGRNQPQHF.

The gene calls are TRBV5-1 and TRBJ1-6; D is ambiguous. The length of the CDR3 is 15 residues. Germline-derived CDR1 and CDR2 are SGHRS and YFSETQ. V lost 0 bases to trimming and J lost 3 bases, with 7 bases between them. CDR3 nucleotides: TGCGCCAGCAGCTTGGACAGTTACTATAATTCACCCCTCCACTTT. It translates to CASSLDSYYNSPLHF.

This rearrangement joins TRBV28 to TRBJ2-7; 14 bases match TRBD2. Germline loops: CDR1 MDHEN, CDR2 SYDVKM. Trimming removed 7 bases from V and 7 bases from J; junction bases left unmatched: 9. The CDR3 totals 15 residues. The CDR3 region has the DNA TGTGCCAGCACCGACCCGGGACTAGCGGGAGTTGAGCAGTACTTC. Protein sequence: CASTDPGLAGVEQYF.

The chain joins TRBV11-2 to TRBJ2-1, with TRBD2 identical over 9 bases. The J segment lost 2 bases and the V segment lost 3 bases, leaving 2 bases of the junction unmatched. CDR3 length: 15 amino acids. Germline assignment: CDR1 SGHAT and CDR2 FQNNGV. CDR3 sequence: CASSFSGGTYNEQFF. For the CDR3, the DNA is TGTGCCAGCAGCTTTAGCGGGGGTACCTACAATGAGCAGTTCTTC.

The chain is built from TRBV14 and TRBJ2-1; D unclear. The CDR3 runs to 13 residues. In germline, CDR1 is SGHDN, CDR2 FVKESK. V dropped 0 bases and J dropped 4 bases, with 4 bases sitting between them. The CDR3 here is CASSQESYNEQFF. The CDR3 DNA follows: TGTGCCAGCAGCCAAGAGTCGTACAATGAGCAGTTCTTC.

The rearrangement links TRBV25-1 to TRBJ2-7; TRBD2 agrees at 7 bases. CDR1 is MGHDK, CDR2 SYGVNS, per germline. Trimming took 5 bases from V and 1 from J; bases not matched to a gene: 5. The CDR3 extends over 14 amino acids. The CDR3: CASSSTSKSYEQYF. CDR3 sequence (DNA): TGTGCCAGCAGTTCGACTAGCAAATCCTACGAGCAGTACTTC.

J is TRBJ2-1 and V is TRBV11-1, with D possibly TRBD1 on 5 matching bases. V was shortened by 1 base and J by 8 bases, with 15 bases between the two germline ends. This CDR3 contains 15 residues. Germline values: CDR1 SGHAT, CDR2 FQDESV (reference sequence). This CDR3 is CASSLGGRDRDEQFF. The CDR3 DNA is TGTGCCAGCAGCTTAGGCGGCAGGGATCGGGATGAGCAGTTCTTC.